This T cell receptor (beta chain) emerged from a study of neurological immune-mediated disorders. MiXCR, applied by TCRdb to the 5' RACE reads, yields one record per CDR3 protein. The sample yields over 35,000 distinct CDR3 sequences, approximately 11% seen once. The V gene lost 6 bases and the J gene lost 2 bases, with 10 bases spanning the gap. The CDR3 is 13 amino acids. The germline CDR1 and CDR2 sequences are MNHNY and SVGAGI (reference sequence). This clonotype showed up many times. Sample: PBMCs. The rearrangement links TRBV6-6 to TRBJ1-1, with D unresolved. This clonotype was obtained from a female donor in good health. The DNA of the CDR3 is TGTGCCAGCAGCCCCACATTTAACACTGAAGCTTTCTTT. It translates to CASSPTFNTEAFF.